One and the same sample provided the 19 T cell receptor beta chains below, sequenced in a study of blood T cell repertoires in COVID-19. The data were produced by immunoSEQ multiplex PCR, yet TCRdb's version contains in-frame clones alone and is incomplete. The repertoire holds about 15,000 clones, with approximately 88% as singletons. Sequencing input: peripheral blood. The receptors here all came from a woman in her seventies in a cohort sampled during active or convalescent COVID-19.

This clone was seen once. The chain has TRBV30 and TRBJ2-1, with D hard to call. Germline CDR1 reads GTSNPN; CDR2 reads SVGIG (reference sequence). Trimming pared 2 bases from V and 5 bases from J, leaving 13 bases between. The CDR3 has 14 amino acids. The CDR3 DNA reads TGTGCCTGGAGTCGGAGTAACACACACAATGAGCAGTTCTTC. It yields the protein CAWSRSNTHNEQFF.

The gene calls are TRBV19 and TRBJ1-5; D remains ambiguous. The CDR3 is 13 amino acids. The V gene lost 3 bases and the J gene lost 9 bases, with 12 bases spanning the gap. Germline assignment: CDR1 LNHDA and CDR2 SQIVND (reference sequence). As DNA, the CDR3 is TGTGCCAGTAGTATCGACACGATCTCGCCCCAGCATTTT. This codes for CASSIDTISPQHF.

The genes are TRBV5-5 and TRBJ1-2, with 12 bases that match TRBD1. V trimming: 4 bases; J trimming: 4 bases; junction bases outside the gene matches: 5. This CDR3 is built from 15 residues. In germline, CDR1 is SGHKS, CDR2 YYEKEE (reference sequence). The CDR3 DNA follows: TGTGCCAGCAGCCCCGGGACAGGGGGCGGCTATGGCTACACCTTC. It encodes CASSPGTGGGYGYTF.

Points on this clone: One end of the junction varies from germline; a read error may be responsible. The rearrangement links TRBV19 to TRBJ1-2; the match to TRBD1 covers 7 bases. The CDR3 has 12 residues. The V gene's germline CDR1 is LNHDA and CDR2 SQIVND (reference sequence). In DNA form, the CDR3 reads TGCGCTACCAGGGGGTTTTCTTATGGCTACACCTTC. It specifies CATRGFSYGYTF. Combining the CDR3 with reference TRBV19 and TRBJ1-2 gives the whole variable domain DGGITQSPKYLFRKEGQNVTLSCEQNLNHDAMYWYRQDPGQGLRLIYYSQIVNDFQKGDIAEGYSVSREKKESFPLTVTSAQKNPTAFYLCATRGFSYGYTFGSGTRLTVV.

This clone was recorded once. The gene calls are TRBV7-3 and TRBJ1-1, with D perhaps TRBD1 (5 bases). This CDR3 region has 17 residues. V shed 5 bases and J shed 3 bases, with 22 bases lying between them. CDR1 is SGHTA, CDR2 FQGTGA, per germline. This CDR3 reads CASSGGIGRAWDTEAFF. CDR3 coding DNA: TGTGCCAGCAGCGGGGGTATTGGGAGGGCATGGGACACTGAAGCTTTCTTT. Supplemented by reference TRBV7-3 and TRBJ1-1, the full variable domain reads GAGVSQTPSNKVTEKGKYVELRCDPISGHTALYWYRQSLGQGPEFLIYFQGTGAADDSGLPNDRFFAVRPEGSVSTLKIQRTERGDSAVYLCASSGGIGRAWDTEAFFGQGTRLTVV.

The J gene is TRBJ2-7, the V gene TRBV30; D might be TRBD2 (5 bases). Germline CDR1 and CDR2: GTSNPN and SVGIG (reference sequence). The CDR3 consists of 11 residues. V was trimmed by 1 base and J by 8 bases, leaving 9 bases between them. CDR3 DNA sequence: TGTGCCTGGAGTGGGAGGAGGAAGCAGTACTTC. Residues: CAWSGRRKQYF.

The chain is built from TRBV3-1 (or the pseudogene TRBV3-2) and TRBJ2-2; maybe TRBD2 (6 bases). Germline loops: CDR1 LGHDT, CDR2 YNNKEL (reference sequence). V was shortened by 2 bases and J by 0 bases, with 10 bases between the two germline ends. The CDR3 covers 16 residues. The CDR3 is CASSQNSGTNTGELFF. The CDR3 nucleotides read TGTGCCAGCAGCCAAAATAGCGGAACGAACACCGGGGAGCTGTTTTTT.

The chain employs TRBV10-3 and TRBJ1-6; no reliable D call. This CDR3 region has 15 residues. Germline lookup yields CDR1 ENHRY and CDR2 SYGVKD. Trimming stripped 4 bases from V and 7 bases from J, with 14 bases between. For the CDR3, the DNA is TGTGCCATCAGTGCAGACGTGGAGGCCAATTCACCCCTCCACTTT. Translated: CAISADVEANSPLHF.

This clone has a single count. This chain links TRBV5-6 with TRBJ1-1; 7 nucleotides align to TRBD1. This CDR3 is built from 15 residues. V shed 1 base, J shed 4 bases, and the junction held 7 bases outside the gene matches. From germline, CDR1 is SGHDT and CDR2 YYEEEE. CDR3 DNA: TGTGCCAGCAGCTTGCGACAGGGCTCCGTCACTGAAGCTTTCTTT. Its translation: CASSLRQGSVTEAFF.

The chain has TRBV7-3 and TRBJ2-3, with TRBD1 matching over 9 bases. Germline CDR1 and CDR2: SGHTA and FQGTGA. J gave up 6 bases and V 5 bases, and 6 bases lay outside the gene matches. There are 14 residues in the CDR3. The CDR3 DNA reads as TGTGCCAGCAGCCGGACAGGGGCGGTCGATACGCAGTATTTT. This encodes CASSRTGAVDTQYF.

The chain is built from TRBV4-1 and TRBJ2-5; perhaps TRBD2 as D (6 bases). V lost 1 base to trimming and J lost 5 bases, with 20 bases between them. CDR1 and CDR2 from the germline V gene are MGHRA and YSYEKL. The CDR3 length is 17 residues. In DNA, the CDR3 is TGCGCCAGCAGCCAAGGGACCCTCCTAGGGGCGGGGGAGACCCAGTACTTC. The encoded protein is CASSQGTLLGAGETQYF.

This chain links TRBV6-5 with TRBJ1-2, with a weak D call TRBD1 (5 bases). CDR1 MNHEY and CDR2 SVGAGI come from the germline V gene. V was trimmed by 6 bases and J by 1 base, leaving 15 bases between them. The CDR3 sequence is 15 residues long. CDR3 loop: CASSRTDNHNYGYTF. Written as DNA, the CDR3 is TGTGCCAGCAGCCGGACGGACAACCATAACTATGGCTACACCTTC.

The V and J genes are TRBV18 and TRBJ2-2; the D gene is possibly TRBD1 (5 bases). The germline V gene has CDR1 KGHSH and CDR2 LQKENI. V was clipped by 0 bases and J by 5 bases, with 13 bases between them. The CDR3 is made up of 16 amino acids. CDR3 bases: TGTGCCAGCTCACCACCAAGGGGCTCAGTGACCGGGGAGCTGTTTTTT. Its translation: CASSPPRGSVTGELFF.

This rearrangement joins TRBV5-1 to TRBJ2-7; TRBD1 aligns across 10 bases. The trim removed 2 bases at V and 2 bases at J, leaving 4 bases unmatched. The CDR3 runs 15 residues. From germline, CDR1 is SGHRS and CDR2 YFSETQ. The CDR3 region is CASSFTDRGPYEQYF. DNA of the CDR3: TGCGCCAGCAGCTTTACCGACAGGGGGCCCTACGAGCAGTACTTC.

This clone was seen only a few times. The CDR3 nucleotides are TGTGCCAGCAGCTTAGACCAGGGGAACGACTATAATTCACCCCTCCACTTT. It specifies CASSLDQGNDYNSPLHF. This chain connects TRBV13 to TRBJ1-6, with a tentative D call TRBD1 (6 bases). Deletions cut 1 base from V and 3 bases from J, with 13 bases between. The CDR3 has 17 amino acids. Germline-derived CDR1 and CDR2 are PRHDT and FYEKMQ (reference sequence).

V and J are TRBV5-6 and TRBJ2-5, with 12 bases fitting TRBD2. CDR1 and CDR2 (germline): SGHDT, YYEEEE. Germline trimming cut 4 bases from V and 5 bases from J; bases unmatched to any gene: 12. This CDR3 has 17 amino acids. In DNA form, the CDR3 reads TGTGCCAGCAGCCGGAACTCCGGACTAGCGGGGCTGGAGACCCAGTACTTC. Protein product: CASSRNSGLAGLETQYF.

V usage is TRBV6-4 and J usage is TRBJ1-3, with unresolved D. Trimming took off 9 bases at V and 0 bases at J, with 15 bases between the two ends. From germline, CDR1 is MRHNA and CDR2 SNTAGT. This CDR3 comprises 15 residues. As DNA, the CDR3 is TGTGCCAGGAGGCCCTTCCCATACTCTGGAAACACCATATATTTT. It encodes CARRPFPYSGNTIYF.

The chain couples TRBV9 to TRBJ1-1; possibly TRBD1 for D (6 bases). Germline V gene data show CDR1 as SGDLS and CDR2 as YYNGEE. V gave up 4 bases and J gave up 0 bases, with 19 bases separating them. This CDR3 is built from 17 residues. The CDR3 reads CASSKGHSPSMNTEAFF. The CDR3 DNA is TGTGCCAGCAGCAAGGGACACTCTCCTTCCATGAACACTGAAGCTTTCTTT. Drawing the rest from reference TRBV9 and TRBJ1-1, the complete variable domain is DSGVTQTPKHLITATGQRVTLRCSPRSGDLSVYWYQQSLDQGLQFLIQYYNGEERAKGNILERFSAQQFPDLHSELNLSSLELGDSALYFCASSKGHSPSMNTEAFFGQGTRLTVV.

V usage is TRBV21-1 and J usage is TRBJ1-2; the table gives TRBD1 as D, unverified against the DNA. TRBV21-1 is noted as a pseudogene. The CDR3 is made up of 17 amino acids. CDR3 in amino acids: CASRLLKGALRNYGYTF. The CDR3 DNA is TGTGCCAGCAGACTACTTAAGGGGGCCTTGAGAAACTATGGCTACACCTTC.